The 14 T cell receptor beta chains below come from one sample, sequenced in a study of identical twins. Each CDR3 protein is one row after TCRdb ran MiXCR on the 5' RACE reads. The data hold about 890,000 distinct CDR3 sequences, with 12% observed a single time. These data are also associated with another study on yellow fever vaccine responses in identical twins.

The sequenced sample consisted of PBMCs. Source of these receptors: a woman between 18 and 30 years old in good health.

At least ten counts were recorded for this clonotype. This chain joins TRBV7-9 and TRBJ2-3; no firm D call. Per the germline V gene, CDR1 is SEHNR and CDR2 is FQNEAQ (reference sequence). This CDR3 has 12 amino acids. Trimming shortened V by 1 base and J by 8 bases, and 7 bases separated the two germline ends. The chain's CDR3 is CASSLVPTTQYF. The CDR3 nucleotides are TGTGCCAGCAGCTTAGTACCAACTACGCAGTATTTT. The entire variable domain, with the rest obtained from reference TRBV7-9 and TRBJ2-3, is as follows: DTGVSQNPRHKITKRGQNVTFRCDPISEHNRLYWYRQTLGQGPEFLTYFQNEAQLEKSRLLSDRFSAERPKGSFSTLEIQRTEQGDSAMYLCASSLVPTTQYFGPGTRLTVL.

The sample holds many counts of this clonotype. The V call is TRBV12-3 or TRBV12-4, the J call TRBJ1-2, with 7 bases fitting TRBD1. The CDR3 runs 13 residues. After removal of 6 bases from V and 2 bases from J, the junction contained 3 bases not matched to a gene. The CDR3 bases are TGTGCCAGCAGAGAGACAGGGAACTATGGCTACACCTTC. This translates into CASRETGNYGYTF.

This clonotype showed up just once. CDR3 DNA: TGTGCCAGTAGTATACTTCGCGGGAGTTTCGATGAGCAGTTCTTC. Translated: CASSILRGSFDEQFF. V is TRBV19 and J is TRBJ2-1; TRBD2 agrees at 7 bases. The V and J ends lost 2 bases and 8 bases, in that order; junction bases with no gene match: 9. Germline CDR1 reads LNHDA; CDR2 reads SQIVND (reference sequence). CDR3 size: 15 residues.

In this sample, this clonotype turned up a few times. V usage is TRBV6-1 and J usage is TRBJ2-7; D possibly uses TRBD1 or TRBD2 (5 bases each). The CDR3 is made up of 16 amino acids. Trimming removed 0 bases at V and 0 bases at J, with 12 bases between. Germline V gene lookup returns CDR1 MNHNS and CDR2 SASEGT. CDR3: CASSEALAGSSYEQYV. DNA for the CDR3: TGTGCCAGCAGTGAAGCGCTCGCAGGGAGCTCCTACGAGCAGTACGTC.

This clonotype was observed many times. The rearrangement links TRBV5-1 to TRBJ2-5, with 10 bases fitting TRBD2. CDR1 is SGHRS and CDR2 is YFSETQ in the germline V gene. With V trimmed by 3 bases and J by 5 bases, 4 bases remained unmatched. The CDR3 is 14 amino acids. The CDR3 is CASSWSGRDETQYF. CDR3 in DNA: TGCGCCAGCAGCTGGAGCGGGAGGGATGAGACCCAGTACTTC.

The rearrangement uses TRBV6-1 and TRBJ2-2, with D maybe TRBD2 (5 bases). The CDR3 spans 14 residues. Trimming removed 2 bases from V and 5 bases from J, with 9 bases in between. CDR1 MNHNS and CDR2 SASEGT come from the germline V gene. The CDR3 sequence: CASSELRRTGELFF. CDR3 sequence (DNA): TGTGCCAGCAGTGAATTGAGGAGGACCGGGGAGCTGTTTTTT.

The rearrangement links TRBV28 to TRBJ2-1; the match to TRBD2 covers 7 bases. The V segment lost 6 bases and the J segment 0 bases; nucleotides outside the gene matches: 5. Germline CDR1 is MDHEN and CDR2 is SYDVKM. The CDR3 length is 15 residues. CDR3 coding DNA: TGTGCCAGCAGCGGGAGGCACTTCTCCTACAATGAGCAGTTCTTC. Amino acids: CASSGRHFSYNEQFF. Full variable domain (rest looked up from reference TRBV28 and TRBJ2-1): DVKVTQSSRYLVKRTGEKVFLECVQDMDHENMFWYRQDPGLGLRLIYFSYDVKMKEKGDIPEGYSVSREKKERFSLILESASTNQTSMYLCASSGRHFSYNEQFFGPGTRLTVL.

This clonotype was detected a few times. The V gene is TRBV15, the J gene TRBJ2-7; 10 bases are a match to TRBD2. Looked up from germline, CDR1 is LNHNV and CDR2 is YYDKDF (reference sequence). Germline trimming cut 0 bases from V and 0 bases from J; bases unmatched to any gene: 2. The CDR3 sequence is 16 residues long. The CDR3 spells CATSRELAGNSYEQYF. The DNA of the CDR3 is TGTGCCACCAGCAGAGAACTAGCGGGAAACTCCTACGAGCAGTACTTC.

This clonotype was detected many times. V is TRBV5-1 and J is TRBJ2-1; TRBD2 might be the D (6 bases). Trimming pared 0 bases from V and 4 bases from J, leaving 11 bases between. Germline V lookup: CDR1 SGHRS, CDR2 YFSETQ. This CDR3 spans 15 amino acids. As DNA, the CDR3 is TGCGCCAGCAGCTTGGTTTCTAGCGATTACAATGAGCAGTTCTTC. This codes for CASSLVSSDYNEQFF.

V usage is TRBV24-1 and J usage is TRBJ2-3; 8 nucleotides agree with TRBD2. From germline, CDR1 is KGHDR and CDR2 SFDVKD. Trimming removed 0 bases from V and 1 base from J; junction bases left unmatched: 2. This CDR3 is built from 16 residues. This chain's CDR3 is CATSDLGTRGTDTQYF. CDR3 DNA sequence: TGTGCCACCAGTGATTTGGGGACTAGAGGCACAGATACGCAGTATTTT.

This clonotype was counted many times. V gene TRBV20-1 combines with J gene TRBJ2-2, with 10 bases that match TRBD1. Germline CDR1 and CDR2: DFQATT and SNEGSKA (reference sequence). This CDR3 spans 16 amino acids. V lost 2 bases and J lost 4; bases outside the gene matches: 7. The CDR3 DNA sequence: TGCAGTGCTAGACAACCCGGGACAGGGGCCACCGGGGAGCTGTTTTTT. Protein sequence: CSARQPGTGATGELFF.

This clonotype was seen a handful of times. The chain uses TRBV20-1 and TRBJ2-1, with TRBD2 identical over 7 bases. From germline, CDR1 is DFQATT and CDR2 SNEGSKA (reference sequence). With 0 bases clipped from V and 4 bases from J, the junction kept 12 bases outside the gene matches. The CDR3 totals 17 residues. The CDR3 sequence is CSARDPRSGEHYNEQFF. The CDR3 coding sequence is TGCAGTGCTAGAGATCCGAGAAGCGGGGAGCATTACAATGAGCAGTTCTTC.

V usage is TRBV28 and J usage is TRBJ2-3, with 7 bases lining up with TRBD1. J was trimmed by 6 bases and V by 5 bases; bases with no gene match: 8. Germline assignment: CDR1 MDHEN and CDR2 SYDVKM. The CDR3 length is 14 residues. CDR3 bases: TGTGCCAGCAGTAGGGGGACAGATTTGGATACGCAGTATTTT. It is translated as CASSRGTDLDTQYF.

This clonotype was counted at least ten times. The chain links TRBV20-1 to TRBJ1-2; D uncertain. The length of the CDR3 is 8 residues. CDR1 DFQATT and CDR2 SNEGSKA come from the germline V gene (reference sequence). The CDR3: CRAGGYTF. The CDR3 bases are TGCAGAGCTGGCGGCTACACCTTC.